The TCR beta chain described here comes from a study of shared clonotypes between healthy human individuals. Sequencing used immunoSEQ multiplex PCR; TCRdb keeps in-frame clones, though not all of them. Of hundreds of thousands of clones listed, approximately 96% are singletons. Terminally differentiated effector memory CD45RA+ cells were left out of the naive CD8 fraction, which was CD45RO-negative and positively selected for CCR7. The V gene end was trimmed by 1 base and the J gene end by 2 bases; junction bases not matched to a gene: 1. Germline loops: CDR1 SGHRS, CDR2 YFSETQ. The CDR3 has 15 residues.

The clonotype originates from a woman aged 25 to 39 in good health. The sample comprised naive CD8+ T cells sorted from blood. This rearrangement joins TRBV5-1 to TRBJ1-3, with TRBD1 matching over 9 bases. The CDR3 loop reads CASSLTGGTGNTIYF. The CDR3, as DNA: TGCGCCAGCAGCTTGACAGGGGGCACTGGAAACACCATATATTTT. Together with reference TRBV5-1 and TRBJ1-3, the CDR3 gives the full variable domain: KAGVTQTPRYLIKTRGQQVTLSCSPISGHRSVSWYQQTPGQGLQFLFEYFSETQRNKGNFPGRFSGRQFSNSRSEMNVSTLELGDSALYLCASSLTGGTGNTIYFGEGSWLTVV.